The next 15 T cell receptor beta chains were all read from a single sample in a study of blood T cells in healthy people across ages. Then a second PCR, running roughly 6 to 11 cycles, was carried out with a sample-barcoded 5' primer and a J-beta primer mix. TCRdb reanalysed the 5' RACE reads using MiXCR and keeps one entry per CDR3 protein. The repertoire consists of some 1 million distinct CDR3 sequences, with more than 40% occurring once and the leading ten covering under 20%. The sample was blood. The receptor set was obtained from a woman in her sixties in good health.

The genes are TRBV6-1 and TRBJ2-1; TRBD2 aligns across 7 bases. Germline-derived CDR1 and CDR2 are MNHNS and SASEGT. The CDR3 extends over 14 amino acids. The junction had 5 bases not matched to a gene; V was cut back by 7 bases and J by 2 bases. The CDR3 protein is CASKASGTYNEQFF. The CDR3 region has the DNA TGTGCCAGCAAGGCTAGCGGTACCTACAATGAGCAGTTCTTC.

This clonotype was picked up a small number of times. CDR3 DNA sequence: TGCAGTGCTAGAGATCCACGGGTTCTAGAGACCCAGTACTTC. Amino acid sequence: CSARDPRVLETQYF. The rearrangement joins TRBV20-1 to TRBJ2-5; D gene uncertain. This CDR3 spans 14 amino acids. Trimming took off 0 bases at V and 4 bases at J, with 12 bases between the two ends. Germline V lookup: CDR1 DFQATT, CDR2 SNEGSKA (reference sequence).

The chain couples TRBV5-1 to TRBJ2-3; D gene uncertain. The V gene's germline CDR1 is SGHRS and CDR2 YFSETQ. The CDR3 is made up of 14 amino acids. Trimming took 0 bases from V and 7 from J, leaving 12 bases between them. The CDR3 coding sequence is TGCGCCAGCAGCTTGGCCGGTGACGTTCATACGCAGTATTTT. Translating it yields CASSLAGDVHTQYF.

The CDR3 DNA follows: TGTGCCAGCAGCCGAGGGACAGGGTCCACAGATACGCAGTATTTT. This gives the protein CASSRGTGSTDTQYF. The chain couples TRBV7-9 to TRBJ2-3; 9 bases fit TRBD1. Germline CDR1 reads SEHNR; CDR2 reads FQNEAQ (reference sequence). CDR3 length equals 15 residues. The junction had 5 bases not matched to a gene; V was cut back by 5 bases and J by 2 bases.

The V gene is TRBV5-1, the J gene TRBJ2-3, with D hard to call. The CDR3 contains 15 residues. Per germline, CDR1 SGHRS and CDR2 YFSETQ. Deletions cut 1 base from V and 5 bases from J, with 14 bases between. CDR3 region: CASSLFSPGRDTQYF. The CDR3 bases are TGCGCCAGCAGCTTGTTTAGCCCGGGCAGAGATACGCAGTATTTT.

The chain has TRBV3-1 and TRBJ2-4; D may be TRBD1 or TRBD2 (5 bases each). Trimming removed 7 bases at V and 6 bases at J, with 16 bases between. The germline V gene has CDR1 LGHDT and CDR2 YNNKEL (reference sequence). The CDR3 sequence is 14 residues long. The CDR3 DNA follows: TGTGCCAGCACCCTCGGGACGGTCAGAAACATTCAGTACTTC. This codes for CASTLGTVRNIQYF.

CDR3 loop: CASSISEGHLSYEQYF. CDR3 coding DNA: TGTGCCAGCAGTATCTCAGAGGGACACCTCTCCTACGAGCAGTACTTC. This chain connects TRBV27 to TRBJ2-7; D perhaps matches TRBD1 (6 bases). The germline CDR1 and CDR2 sequences are MNHEY and SMNVEV (reference sequence). V was trimmed by 5 bases and J by 0 bases, leaving 17 bases between them. The CDR3 runs to 16 residues.

The V and J genes are TRBV6-1 and TRBJ2-7; D perhaps matches TRBD1 (5 bases). The CDR3 has 15 residues. The V gene lost 4 bases and the J gene lost 0 bases, with 13 bases spanning the gap. In germline, CDR1 is MNHNS, CDR2 SASEGT. CDR3 loop: CASSGRAISSYEQYF. The CDR3 nucleotides are TGTGCCAGCAGTGGCAGGGCAATCTCCTCCTACGAGCAGTACTTC.

V is TRBV29-1 and J is TRBJ2-7, with TRBD1 matching over 8 bases. This CDR3 is built from 14 residues. Trimming removed 1 base from V and 2 bases from J; junction bases left unmatched: 4. CDR1 and CDR2 from the germline V gene are SQVTM and ANQGSEA. CDR3 nucleotides: TGCAGCGTTGAAGTGGGGACAGGAACCTACGAGCAGTACTTC. Protein product: CSVEVGTGTYEQYF.

V and J are TRBV4-1 and TRBJ2-7; D may be TRBD1 (6 bases). Trimming removed 1 base from V and 9 bases from J, with 13 bases in between. In germline, CDR1 is MGHRA, CDR2 YSYEKL. The CDR3 has 13 residues. CDR3 bases: TGCGCCAGCAGCCAAGCTCCCGAGGGGGTGCAGTACTTC. Translating gives CASSQAPEGVQYF.

The J gene is TRBJ1-1, the V gene TRBV24-1; 8 bases fit TRBD1. Germline values: CDR1 KGHDR, CDR2 SFDVKD. The CDR3 loop spans 21 amino acids. V dropped 7 bases and J dropped 3; count of bases not matched to a gene: 27. The CDR3 here is CATSTMTIPDRVASTDTEAFF. CDR3 DNA: TGTGCCACCAGCACCATGACCATTCCGGACAGGGTCGCCAGTACGGACACTGAAGCTTTCTTT.

The rearrangement uses TRBV13 and TRBJ2-1; TRBD2 might be the D (5 bases). V was cut by 5 bases and J by 9 bases, with 14 bases left in between. There are 13 residues in the CDR3. Germline CDR1 and CDR2: PRHDT and FYEKMQ (reference sequence). CDR3 sequence reads: CASSQWTDTEQFF. The CDR3 DNA sequence: TGTGCCAGCAGCCAATGGACTGACACTGAGCAGTTCTTC.

The chain's CDR3 is CASSGNLGGPFF. The DNA of the CDR3 is TGTGCCAGCAGCGGAAACTTAGGGGGCCCGTTCTTC. The chain combines TRBV7-9 with TRBJ2-1; 7 bases agree with TRBD1. V shed 5 bases and J 15 bases; nucleotides not matched to a gene: 10. The CDR3 contains 12 residues. The germline V gene encodes CDR1 SEHNR and CDR2 FQNEAQ (reference sequence).

The J gene is TRBJ1-2, the V gene TRBV20-1; 9 nucleotides agree with TRBD1. J was trimmed by 2 bases and V by 5 bases; bases with no gene match: 12. The CDR3 contains 16 residues. Germline CDR1 and CDR2: DFQATT and SNEGSKA (reference sequence). The CDR3 spells CSAYGGRTGANYGYTF. CDR3 sequence (DNA): TGCAGTGCTTATGGGGGTCGGACAGGGGCAAACTATGGCTACACCTTC.

V gene TRBV7-8 combines with J gene TRBJ2-7; unclear D gene. The CDR3 is 15 amino acids. The germline V and J ends were trimmed by 5 bases and 0 bases, with 14 bases remaining between them. The germline V gene has CDR1 SGHVS and CDR2 FQNEAQ. CDR3 sequence: CASSPRRQSSYEQYF. The CDR3 bases are TGTGCCAGCAGCCCTAGGCGGCAGTCCTCCTACGAGCAGTACTTC.